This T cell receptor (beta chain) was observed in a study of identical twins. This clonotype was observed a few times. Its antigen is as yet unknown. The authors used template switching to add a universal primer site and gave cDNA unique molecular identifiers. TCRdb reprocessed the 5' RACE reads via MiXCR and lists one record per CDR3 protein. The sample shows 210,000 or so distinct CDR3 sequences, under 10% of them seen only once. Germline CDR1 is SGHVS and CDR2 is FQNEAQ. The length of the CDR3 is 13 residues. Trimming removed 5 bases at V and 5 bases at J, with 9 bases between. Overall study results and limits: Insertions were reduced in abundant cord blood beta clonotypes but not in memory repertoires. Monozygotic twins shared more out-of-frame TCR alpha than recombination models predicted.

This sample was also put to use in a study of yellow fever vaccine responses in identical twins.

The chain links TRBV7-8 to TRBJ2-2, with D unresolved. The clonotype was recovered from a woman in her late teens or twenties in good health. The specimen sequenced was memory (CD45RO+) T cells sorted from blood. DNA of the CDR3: TGTGCCAGCAGCCAGCAGACTACCGGGGAGCTGTTTTTT. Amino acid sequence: CASSQQTTGELFF.